The 14 T cell receptor beta chains reported below all come from one sample, sequenced in a study of T cells expressing NK-cell markers. Using the 5' RACE reads, TCRdb records one entry per CDR3 protein without DNA. The sample yields approximately 170,000 distinct CDR3 sequences, of which the top ten take up 20% to 25%. The sample consisted of blood T cells: a sorted CD56 or NKG2C T cell subset, CD4+ or CD8+ T cells, or bulk PBMC T cells (not recorded which). These TCRs come from a man aged 18-70 years in good health.

J is TRBJ2-1 and V is TRBV13; TCRdb's D call of TRBD1 is untestable without DNA. The germline gives CDR1 PRHDT, CDR2 FYEKMQ (reference sequence). There are 12 residues in the CDR3. This CDR3 is CASSRGSTSQFF.

This sequence joins TRBV7-8 and TRBJ2-3; TCRdb gives TRBD1 as the D gene, but with no DNA this cannot be confirmed. CDR1 is SGHVS and CDR2 is FQNEAQ in the germline V gene. CDR3 length: 16 residues. This CDR3 is CASSPGGSTSTDTQYF.

The chain joins TRBV27 to TRBJ2-7; TCRdb calls TRBD1, which cannot be checked without DNA. Germline lookup yields CDR1 MNHEY and CDR2 SMNVEV (reference sequence). CDR3 length: 13 amino acids. The CDR3: CASSAPAGNEQYF.

The chain combines TRBV5-1 with TRBJ1-1; TCRdb selects TRBD1, and the lack of DNA leaves this call unchecked. From germline, CDR1 is SGHRS and CDR2 YFSETQ. This CDR3 has 17 amino acids. CDR3 in amino acids: CASSSTPGPIMNTEAFF.

The chain uses TRBV7-9 and TRBJ2-1; the TCRdb D gene call, TRBD1, has no DNA to confirm it. CDR3 length equals 17 residues. The germline V gene has CDR1 SEHNR and CDR2 FQNEAQ (reference sequence). CDR3 sequence reads: CASSLFSGGVSYNEQFF.

The chain uses TRBV24-1 and TRBJ2-5; TCRdb picks TRBD2, but there is no DNA to check that call. The length of the CDR3 is 14 residues. From germline, CDR1 is KGHDR and CDR2 SFDVKD. This CDR3 is CATGTSGGRETQYF.

This chain joins TRBV11-1 and TRBJ2-2; the TCRdb call, TRBD1, lacks DNA for checking. CDR3 length equals 21 residues. From germline, CDR1 is SGHAT and CDR2 FQDESV (reference sequence). The CDR3 sequence is CASSSPSPNPGTVENTGELFF.

J is TRBJ2-2 and V is TRBV6-5; checking the TCRdb D call of TRBD2 is not possible without DNA. The CDR3 consists of 16 residues. Germline loops: CDR1 MNHEY, CDR2 SVGAGI. CDR3 sequence reads: CASSYRTSGGTGELFF.

The V call is TRBV6-1, the J call TRBJ1-1; TCRdb's D call of TRBD1 is untestable without DNA. CDR3 length equals 14 residues. The germline gives CDR1 MNHNS, CDR2 SASEGT. CDR3 region: CASSRQGLNTEAFF.

The chain carries TRBV5-6 and TRBJ2-2. In germline, CDR1 is SGHDT, CDR2 YYEEEE. The CDR3 covers 12 residues. CDR3 sequence reads: CASSKNTGELFF.

The genes are TRBV11-2 and TRBJ1-2; TCRdb's D call, TRBD1, is unchecked because there is no DNA. CDR1 and CDR2 (germline): SGHAT, FQNNGV. This CDR3 has 18 residues. CDR3 protein: CASSSTAAGTGDSDGYTF.

The genes are TRBV10-2 and TRBJ2-1. CDR3 length: 14 amino acids. Germline lookup yields CDR1 WSHSY and CDR2 SAAADI. The CDR3 spells CASRAGVSYNEQFF.

The V call is TRBV11-2, the J call TRBJ2-3; TCRdb's assignment of TRBD1 cannot be checked, as there is no DNA. The CDR3 runs 16 residues. Germline V CDR1 and CDR2: SGHAT, FQNNGV. CDR3 amino acids: CASSLDRGGRTDTQYF. Drawing the rest from reference TRBV11-2 and TRBJ2-3, the complete variable domain is EAGVAQSPRYKIIEKRQSVAFWCNPISGHATLYWYQQILGQGPKLLIQFQNNGVVDDSQLPKDRFSAERLKGVDSTLKIQPAKLEDSAVYLCASSLDRGGRTDTQYFGPGTRLTVL.

This chain uses TRBV12-3 or TRBV12-4 with TRBJ2-5; TCRdb picks TRBD2, but there is no DNA to check that call. The CDR3 is 15 residues long. The CDR3 region is CASRGAGGGEETQYF.